The next 17 T cell receptor beta chains were all read from a single sample in a study of breast tumors, draining lymph nodes, adjacent tissues (TCRdb year 2016). The protocol used for the library was multiplex PCR. The listed sequencing device is Illumina HiSeq 2000. The raw public reads went through TCRdb reprocessing: fastp at Q25, MiXCR clone calling, in-frame beta chains kept. Rows merge per CDR3 protein into single entries with the most common DNA and genes. For this sample there are about 52,000 distinct CDR3 sequences; approximately 45% appear just once. The ten largest clonotypes hold about 10% of the sample. Sequencing input: breast tumor tissue. The receptors originated from a female donor with breast cancer. Some clones in this sample may be carry-over from other donors' samples.

In this sample, this clonotype turned up many times. The V call is TRBV7-3, the J call TRBJ2-3; D not resolved. CDR3 length equals 17 residues. Germline assignment: CDR1 SGHTA and CDR2 FQGTGA. V lost 5 bases, J lost 0 bases, and 18 bases lay in between. DNA of the CDR3: TGTGCCAGCAGCCTCGGATTCGGAGTCGCTAGCACAGATACGCAGTATTTT. It specifies CASSLGFGVASTDTQYF.

This clonotype was seen many times. The V call is TRBV6-2 or TRBV6-3, the J call TRBJ1-5; D not certain. The V and J ends lost 7 bases and 2 bases respectively, with 9 bases between them. This CDR3 has 13 amino acids. Germline V CDR1 and CDR2: MNHEY, SVGEGT. Here the CDR3 DNA reads TGTGCCAGCAATTGGTCAGGCAATCAGCCCCAGCATTTT. Translating gives CASNWSGNQPQHF.

The chain couples TRBV6-5 to TRBJ1-2; 8 bases line up with TRBD1. CDR1 is MNHEY, CDR2 SVGAGI, per germline. The CDR3 loop spans 15 amino acids. The V gene end was trimmed by 6 bases and the J gene end by 4 bases; junction bases not matched to a gene: 10. The CDR3: CASSHRGFVSYGYTF. CDR3 sequence (DNA): TGTGCCAGCAGCCACAGGGGGTTCGTTTCCTATGGCTACACCTTC.

This sequence joins TRBV7-3 and TRBJ2-2, with D maybe TRBD2 (5 bases). There are 15 residues in the CDR3. The V gene lost 5 bases and the J gene lost 1 base, with 11 bases spanning the gap. Germline CDR1 reads SGHTA; CDR2 reads FQGTGA. CDR3 sequence (DNA): TGTGCCAGCAGCCTTACTAGAGGGAACACCGGGGAGCTGTTTTTT. It translates to CASSLTRGNTGELFF. Based on the CDR3 plus reference TRBV7-3 and TRBJ2-2, the full variable domain is GAGVSQTPSNKVTEKGKYVELRCDPISGHTALYWYRQSLGQGPEFLIYFQGTGAADDSGLPNDRFFAVRPEGSVSTLKIQRTERGDSAVYLCASSLTRGNTGELFFGEGSRLTVL.

The V gene is TRBV20-1, the J gene TRBJ2-5; 9 positions agree with TRBD2. With 1 base clipped from V and 8 bases from J, the junction kept 11 bases outside the gene matches. The CDR3 totals 15 residues. The germline V gene has CDR1 DFQATT and CDR2 SNEGSKA (reference sequence). The CDR3 sequence is CSARVLAGLVATQYF. Here the CDR3 DNA reads TGCAGTGCTAGAGTGCTAGCGGGACTGGTGGCCACCCAGTACTTC.

This clonotype came up many times. The rearrangement uses TRBV7-2 and TRBJ2-2; D may be TRBD1 (5 bases). CDR3 length: 17 residues. Trimming took off 1 base at V and 7 bases at J, with 19 bases between the two ends. Germline CDR1 SGHTA, CDR2 FQGNSA. CDR3 sequence (DNA): TGTGCCAGCAGCTTAGGTACAGGCGCTGGACGTGACGGGGAGCTGTTTTTT. It yields the protein CASSLGTGAGRDGELFF.

This clonotype occurred many times. J is TRBJ1-2 and V is TRBV20-1; D not certain. The germline V gene encodes CDR1 DFQATT and CDR2 SNEGSKA (reference sequence). With 3 bases removed from V and 0 bases from J, the gap between germline ends came to 11 bases. CDR3 length: 14 amino acids. CDR3: CSASLAGSNYGYTF. The CDR3 region has the DNA TGCAGTGCTAGCCTCGCGGGCTCTAACTATGGCTACACCTTC.

On this clonotype: An end of the junction does not agree with germline; a read error may underlie this. This chain joins TRBV5-5 and TRBJ2-2, with TRBD2 identical over 7 bases. The CDR3 covers 17 residues. Germline lookup yields CDR1 SGHKS and CDR2 YYEKEE (reference sequence). This CDR3 reads CASSQETGVAGTGELFF. The CDR3 coding sequence is TGCGCCAGCAGCCAAGAGACGGGGGTAGCGGGCACCGGGGAGCTGTTTTTT.

The V call is TRBV10-3, the J call TRBJ2-7; weak D call: TRBD1 (6 bases). The CDR3 consists of 14 residues. Germline CDR1 reads ENHRY; CDR2 reads SYGVKD. Trimming took off 0 bases at V and 6 bases at J, with 12 bases between the two ends. The CDR3 is CAISESIQGSEQYF. In DNA, the CDR3 is TGTGCCATCAGTGAGTCGATCCAGGGGAGCGAGCAGTACTTC.

This clonotype was seen ten or more times. V and J are TRBV5-1 and TRBJ2-1, with 7 bases aligning to TRBD2. The ends lost 7 bases at V and 6 bases at J; junction bases unmatched: 10. Germline V lookup: CDR1 SGHRS, CDR2 YFSETQ. The CDR3 extends over 14 amino acids. CDR3 amino acids: CASRLALAGNEQFF. For the CDR3, the DNA is TGCGCCAGCCGACTAGCCCTCGCCGGCAATGAGCAGTTCTTC. Full variable domain (outside the CDR3, taken from reference TRBV5-1 and TRBJ2-1): KAGVTQTPRYLIKTRGQQVTLSCSPISGHRSVSWYQQTPGQGLQFLFEYFSETQRNKGNFPGRFSGRQFSNSRSEMNVSTLELGDSALYLCASRLALAGNEQFFGPGTRLTVL.

This clonotype was detected ten times or more. This chain joins TRBV2 and TRBJ2-2, with 7 bases matching TRBD2. Germline V gene sequence: CDR1 SNHLY, CDR2 FYNNEI. J gave up 7 bases and V 3 bases, and 11 bases lay outside the gene matches. The CDR3 has 16 amino acids. CDR3 residues: CASSDREAGLHGELFF. The CDR3 bases are TGTGCCAGCAGTGATCGGGAAGCGGGACTCCACGGGGAGCTGTTTTTT.

This clonotype was observed many times. CDR3 amino acids: CSAKMNYEQYF. The CDR3 region has the DNA TGCAGTGCCAAGATGAACTACGAGCAGTACTTC. The gene calls are TRBV20-1 and TRBJ2-7; D is ambiguous. The CDR3 consists of 11 residues. V dropped 6 bases and J dropped 3 bases, with 9 bases sitting between them. Germline V gene data show CDR1 as DFQATT and CDR2 as SNEGSKA (reference sequence).

The V call is TRBV20-1, the J call TRBJ2-5, with a tentative D call TRBD2 (6 bases). The CDR3 contains 14 residues. Trimming shortened V by 6 bases and J by 1 base, and 15 bases separated the two germline ends. The germline V gene encodes CDR1 DFQATT and CDR2 SNEGSKA (reference sequence). The CDR3 loop reads CSASRFSGQETQYF. CDR3 coding DNA: TGCAGTGCCAGCAGATTTAGCGGCCAAGAGACCCAGTACTTC.

The CDR3 here is CSVEDPGFGQGGFGYTF. The CDR3 nucleotides read TGCAGCGTTGAAGATCCCGGTTTTGGGCAGGGAGGTTTTGGCTACACCTTC. The chain links TRBV29-1 to TRBJ1-2, with a weak D call TRBD1 (5 bases). V lost 0 bases and J 7 bases, leaving 24 bases between the germline ends. CDR1 and CDR2 (germline): SQVTM, ANQGSEA. There are 17 residues in the CDR3.

This clonotype was counted many times. CDR3 DNA: TGTGCCAGCAGCGCAACTAGCGGGAGGGTTTACGAGCAGTACTTC. The encoded protein is CASSATSGRVYEQYF. The chain couples TRBV7-9 to TRBJ2-7; TRBD2 matches at 13 bases. The ends lost 5 bases at V and 4 bases at J; junction bases unmatched: 5. The length of the CDR3 is 15 residues. Germline assignment: CDR1 SEHNR and CDR2 FQNEAQ (reference sequence).

This chain links TRBV7-8 with TRBJ2-3; 9 nucleotides line up with TRBD2. The CDR3 contains 13 residues. V trimming: 5 bases; J trimming: 8 bases; junction bases outside the gene matches: 5. CDR1 and CDR2 from the germline V gene are SGHVS and FQNEAQ. This chain's CDR3 is CASSLLAGGTQYF. CDR3 DNA: TGTGCCAGCAGCCTACTAGCGGGCGGTACGCAGTATTTT.

On this clonotype: The junction departs from the called germline gene at one end, perhaps through a read error. The chain employs TRBV20-1 and TRBJ2-2; unclear D gene. From germline, CDR1 is DFQATT and CDR2 SNEGSKA (reference sequence). This CDR3 contains 13 residues. CDR3 in amino acids: CSASRSNAGELFF. The CDR3 bases are TGCAGTGCTAGTCGGTCGAACGCCGGGGAGCTGTTTTTT.